The next 4 T cell receptor beta chains were all read from a single sample in a study of cytomegalovirus exposure and HLA in healthy donors. The repertoire was sequenced with immunoSEQ multiplex PCR; TCRdb's copy has only in-frame clones and lacks some. The sample records 200,000 to 250,000 clones, approximately 83% being singletons. Sequenced: PBMCs. The receptors were sampled from a woman aged 25-40 years in good health and CMV-seropositive.

V and J are TRBV5-1 and TRBJ1-4, with no clear D. V lost 1 base and J 8 bases, leaving 12 bases between the germline ends. CDR3 size: 14 residues. Germline V lookup: CDR1 SGHRS, CDR2 YFSETQ. The chain's CDR3 is CASSLYQNHEKLFF. The CDR3 region has the DNA TGCGCCAGCAGCTTGTACCAGAACCACGAAAAACTGTTTTTT.

This clone was seen repeatedly, ten times or more. The genes are TRBV6-6 and TRBJ1-1; TRBD1 matches at 8 bases. This CDR3 is 13 amino acids long. Germline V gene data show CDR1 as MNHNY and CDR2 as SVGAGI (reference sequence). With V trimmed by 6 bases and J by 5 bases, 5 bases remained unmatched. The CDR3 region is CASSPRGRTEAFF. For the CDR3, the DNA is TGTGCCAGCAGCCCCAGGGGGCGGACTGAAGCTTTCTTT.

The J gene is TRBJ2-7, the V gene TRBV7-2; D ambiguous. Trimming pared 3 bases from V and 3 bases from J, leaving 9 bases between. This CDR3 comprises 13 residues. The V gene's germline CDR1 is SGHTA and CDR2 FQGNSA. CDR3 loop: CASSFLQFYEQYF. The CDR3 DNA reads TGTGCCAGCAGCTTTCTACAGTTCTACGAGCAGTACTTC.

V gene TRBV11-2 combines with J gene TRBJ2-3; D gene ambiguous. This CDR3 has 13 amino acids. Germline V CDR1 and CDR2: SGHAT, FQNNGV. The ends were cut back, 0 bases at V and 4 bases at J, with 5 bases in the middle. Here the CDR3 reads CASSLDRADTQYF. CDR3 DNA: TGTGCCAGCAGCTTAGACAGAGCAGATACGCAGTATTTT. Variable domain in full (rest from reference TRBV11-2 and TRBJ2-3): EAGVAQSPRYKIIEKRQSVAFWCNPISGHATLYWYQQILGQGPKLLIQFQNNGVVDDSQLPKDRFSAERLKGVDSTLKIQPAKLEDSAVYLCASSLDRADTQYFGPGTRLTVL.